This is a list of T cell receptor beta chains from one sample in a study of blood T cell repertoires in COVID-19. Using immunoSEQ multiplex PCR, the repertoire was profiled, and TCRdb retains in-frame clones only, with some absent. The sample includes 210,000 or so clones, over 80% of them seen just once. Specimen: peripheral blood. The receptor source for this set is a man aged 25-40 years with COVID-19, enrolled during active disease. The CDR3 runs from the conserved cysteine through the conserved F or W. Each record gives: J gene, V gene, D gene, CDR3 protein. D genes are given only for firm matches.

>TRBJ1-2|TRBV28|NA
CASSFTRAIFNYGYTF
>TRBJ2-1|TRBV4-3|TRBD1
CASSQVGQANEQFF
>TRBJ2-6|TRBV15|TRBD1
CATSRRTGIASGANVLTF
>TRBJ2-2|TRBV5-5|TRBD1
CASRSQWDRGPPGELFF
>TRBJ1-2|TRBV7-9|TRBD1
CASAKGGSENYGYTF
>TRBJ1-5|TRBV2|TRBD1
CASSYDRGSNQPQHF
>TRBJ2-1|TRBV7-3|TRBD2
CASSLEVGTSGNNEQFF
>TRBJ2-7|TRBV7-2|NA
CASSLARLYEQYF
>TRBJ1-1|TRBV6-1|NA
CASSDHSNTEAFF
>TRBJ2-2|TRBV29-1|NA
CSVDRDLTGELFF
>TRBJ2-5|TRBV28|NA
CASSSPDRSETQYF
>TRBJ1-1|TRBV29-1|NA
CSVVLGGREYEAFF
>TRBJ2-1|TRBV29-1|TRBD2
CSVSAGGAANEQFF